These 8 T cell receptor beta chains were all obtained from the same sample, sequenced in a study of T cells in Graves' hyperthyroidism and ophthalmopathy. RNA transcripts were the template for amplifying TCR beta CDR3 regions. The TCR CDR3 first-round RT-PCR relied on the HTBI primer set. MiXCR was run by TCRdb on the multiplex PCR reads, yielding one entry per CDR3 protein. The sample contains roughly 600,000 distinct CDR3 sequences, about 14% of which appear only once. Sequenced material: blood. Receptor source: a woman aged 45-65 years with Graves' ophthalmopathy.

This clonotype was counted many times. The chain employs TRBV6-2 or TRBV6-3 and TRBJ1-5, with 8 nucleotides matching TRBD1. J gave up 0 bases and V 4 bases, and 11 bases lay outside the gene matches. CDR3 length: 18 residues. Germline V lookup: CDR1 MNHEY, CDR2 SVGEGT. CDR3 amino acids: CASSWTGTVGNSNQPQHF. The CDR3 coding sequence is TGTGCCAGCAGTTGGACAGGGACTGTCGGCAATAGCAATCAGCCCCAGCATTTT.

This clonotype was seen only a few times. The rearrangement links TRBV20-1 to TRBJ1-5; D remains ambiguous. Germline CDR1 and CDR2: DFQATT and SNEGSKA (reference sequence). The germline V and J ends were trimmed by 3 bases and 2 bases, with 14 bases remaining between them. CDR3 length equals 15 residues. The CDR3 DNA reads TGCAGTGCTAGTGTGGACCCAGCCCGCAATCAGCCCCAGCATTTT. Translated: CSASVDPARNQPQHF.

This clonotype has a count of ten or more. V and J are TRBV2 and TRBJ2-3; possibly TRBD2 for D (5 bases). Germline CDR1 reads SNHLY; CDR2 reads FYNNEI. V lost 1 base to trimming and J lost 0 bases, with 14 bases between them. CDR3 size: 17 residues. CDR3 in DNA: TGTGCCAGCAGTGAAGGGAGTCACTGGACTAGCACAGATACGCAGTATTTT. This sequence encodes CASSEGSHWTSTDTQYF.

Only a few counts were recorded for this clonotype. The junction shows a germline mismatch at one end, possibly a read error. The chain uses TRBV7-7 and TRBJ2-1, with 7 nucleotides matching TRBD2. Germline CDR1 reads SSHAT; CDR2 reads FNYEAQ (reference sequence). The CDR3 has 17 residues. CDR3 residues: CASSSRLAVSSYNEQFF. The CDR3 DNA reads TGTGCTAGCAGCTCACGACTAGCCGTGAGCTCCTACAATGAGCAGTTCTTC.

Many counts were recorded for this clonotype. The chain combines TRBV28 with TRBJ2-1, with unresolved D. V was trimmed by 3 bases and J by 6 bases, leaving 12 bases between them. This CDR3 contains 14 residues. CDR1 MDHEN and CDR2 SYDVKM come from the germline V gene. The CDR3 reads CASSLWRTGNEQFF. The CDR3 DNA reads TGTGCCAGCAGTTTGTGGCGTACGGGCAATGAGCAGTTCTTC.

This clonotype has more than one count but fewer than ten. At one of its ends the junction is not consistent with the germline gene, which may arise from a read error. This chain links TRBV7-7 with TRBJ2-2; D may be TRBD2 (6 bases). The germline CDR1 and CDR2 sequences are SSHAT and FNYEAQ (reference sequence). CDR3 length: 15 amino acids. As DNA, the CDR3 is TGTGCTAGCAGTGAGGACATCCGGGGGACCGGGGAGCTGTTTTTT. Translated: CASSEDIRGTGELFF.

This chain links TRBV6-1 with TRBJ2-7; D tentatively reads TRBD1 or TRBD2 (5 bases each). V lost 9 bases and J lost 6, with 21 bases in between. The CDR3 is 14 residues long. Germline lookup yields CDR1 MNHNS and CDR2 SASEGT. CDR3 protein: CASHRGRGLGEQYF. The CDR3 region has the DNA TGTGCCAGTCACCGGGGACGAGGATTAGGCGAGCAGTACTTC.

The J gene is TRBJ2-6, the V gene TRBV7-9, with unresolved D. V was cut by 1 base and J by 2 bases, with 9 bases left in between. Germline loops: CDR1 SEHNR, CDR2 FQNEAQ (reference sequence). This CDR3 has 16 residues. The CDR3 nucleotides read TGTGCCAGCAGCTTAGACCTGAAGACTGGGGCCAACGTCCTGACTTTC. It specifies CASSLDLKTGANVLTF.